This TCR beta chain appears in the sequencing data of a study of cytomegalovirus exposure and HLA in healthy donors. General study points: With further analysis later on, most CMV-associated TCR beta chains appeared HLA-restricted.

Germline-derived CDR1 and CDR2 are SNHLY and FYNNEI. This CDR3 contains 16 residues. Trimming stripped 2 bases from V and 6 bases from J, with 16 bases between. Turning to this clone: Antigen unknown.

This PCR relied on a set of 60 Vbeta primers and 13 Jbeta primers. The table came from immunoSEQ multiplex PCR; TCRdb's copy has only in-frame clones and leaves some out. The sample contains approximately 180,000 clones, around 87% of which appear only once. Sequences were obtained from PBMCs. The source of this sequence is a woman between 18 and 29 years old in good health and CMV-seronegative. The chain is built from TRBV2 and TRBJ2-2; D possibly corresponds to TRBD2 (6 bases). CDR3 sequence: CASSEHLASVSGELFF. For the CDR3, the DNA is TGTGCCAGCAGTGAACACCTAGCGAGCGTGTCCGGGGAGCTGTTTTTT.